Listed here are 19 T cell receptor beta chains from one sample, sequenced in a study of blood T cell repertoires in COVID-19. TCRdb's copy holds only in-frame clones and misses some; the assay was immunoSEQ multiplex PCR. The table shows around 170,000 clones, with 88% occurring only once. Material: PBMCs or T cells enriched from blood (not recorded which). These receptor sequences come from a woman aged 18-35 years who had recovered from COVID-19.

The rearrangement links TRBV4-3 to TRBJ2-6, with D perhaps TRBD2 (5 bases). The CDR3 is 15 residues long. The germline CDR1 and CDR2 sequences are LGHNA and YSLEER. Between the trimmed V and J ends, which lost 4 bases and 3 bases, there was a span of 10 bases. The CDR3 reads CASSRSAGGANVLTF. CDR3 nucleotides: TGCGCCAGCAGCCGAAGCGCGGGTGGGGCCAACGTCCTGACTTTC.

J is TRBJ1-2 and V is TRBV3-1 (or the pseudogene TRBV3-2), with 7 bases lining up with TRBD1. The CDR3 length is 17 residues. The V and J ends lost 4 bases and 8 bases, in that order; junction bases with no gene match: 19. Germline values: CDR1 LGHDT, CDR2 YNNKEL (reference sequence). CDR3 protein: CASSPTDRRLSSGGYTF. The CDR3 coding sequence is TGTGCCAGCAGCCCCACGGACAGGCGCCTCTCGTCTGGGGGCTACACCTTC.

The chain uses TRBV19 and TRBJ2-2; 9 bases align to TRBD1. V gave up 6 bases and J gave up 0 bases; unmatched junction bases: 2. The CDR3 has 15 amino acids. From germline, CDR1 is LNHDA and CDR2 SQIVND (reference sequence). In nucleotides, the CDR3 is TGTGCCAGTAGGACAGGGGGAACGAACACCGGGGAGCTGTTTTTT. Amino acids: CASRTGGTNTGELFF.

V is TRBV9 and J is TRBJ1-3; no reliable D call. The CDR3 is 16 residues long. The germline gives CDR1 SGDLS, CDR2 YYNGEE. V lost 0 bases and J lost 2, with 12 bases in between. CDR3 bases: TGTGCCAGCAGCGTAGGGGCGGGGTCTGCTGGAAACACCATATATTTT. Translated: CASSVGAGSAGNTIYF.

This clone was observed a few times. The chain has TRBV29-1 and TRBJ1-2; 9 bases agree with TRBD1. V lost 6 bases and J lost 5; bases outside the gene matches: 4. The germline V gene has CDR1 SQVTM and CDR2 ANQGSEA. This CDR3 spans 12 amino acids. The CDR3, as DNA: TGCAGCGTGACAGGGGGGAGATATGGCTACACCTTC. It yields the protein CSVTGGRYGYTF.

The CDR3 DNA sequence: TGTGCCACCAGCAGTGATCTGACTAGCGGGGGAGGGGTCCGGACCGGGGAGCTGTTTTTT. It codes for CATSSDLTSGGGVRTGELFF. J is TRBJ2-2 and V is TRBV15, with 12 bases fitting TRBD2. Germline-derived CDR1 and CDR2 are LNHNV and YYDKDF (reference sequence). V lost 3 bases, J lost 5 bases, and 16 bases stayed unmatched. There are 20 residues in the CDR3.

The V call is TRBV7-6, the J call TRBJ2-1; D call uncertain. The CDR3 loop spans 15 amino acids. Trimming took 5 bases from V and 0 from J, leaving 11 bases between them. Germline V gene lookup returns CDR1 SGHVS and CDR2 FNYEAQ. Here the CDR3 reads CASSLASFSYNEQFF. CDR3 sequence (DNA): TGTGCCAGCAGCCTTGCTAGTTTCTCCTACAATGAGCAGTTCTTC. Using reference TRBV7-6 and TRBJ2-1 for the parts outside the CDR3, the full variable domain is GAGVSQSPRYKVTKRGQDVALRCDPISGHVSLYWYRQALGQGPEFLTYFNYEAQQDKSGLPNDRFSAERPEGSISTLTIQRTEQRDSAMYRCASSLASFSYNEQFFGPGTRLTVL.

CDR3 protein: CAWRAGQAYEQYF. CDR3 nucleotides: TGTGCCTGGAGGGCCGGACAGGCATACGAGCAGTACTTC. The V and J genes are TRBV30 and TRBJ2-7; 7 bases map to TRBD1. Germline CDR1 is GTSNPN and CDR2 is SVGIG (reference sequence). Trimming took 3 bases from V and 4 from J; bases not matched to a gene: 6. The length of the CDR3 is 13 residues.

The V gene is TRBV6-5, the J gene TRBJ1-2; D gene uncertain. Germline-derived CDR1 and CDR2 are MNHEY and SVGAGI. The CDR3 totals 16 residues. V was shortened by 6 bases and J by 4 bases, with 21 bases between the two germline ends. The CDR3 coding sequence is TGTGCCAGCAGGTACAGTGGAGTCACTGGCAGCTATGGCTACACCTTC. Translated, it gives CASRYSGVTGSYGYTF.

The gene calls are TRBV19 and TRBJ2-3; D is possibly TRBD2 (5 bases). The germline CDR1 and CDR2 sequences are LNHDA and SQIVND (reference sequence). The CDR3 extends over 17 amino acids. With 7 bases removed from V and 0 bases from J, the gap between germline ends came to 20 bases. This chain's CDR3 is CASTNHPGGRSTDTQYF. DNA for the CDR3: TGTGCCAGTACCAACCACCCCGGAGGTCGAAGCACAGATACGCAGTATTTT.

This clone was seen a handful of times. The rearrangement links TRBV6-2 or TRBV6-3 to TRBJ1-2, with D uncertain. The CDR3 spans 15 residues. The germline V and J ends were trimmed by 2 bases and 6 bases, with 16 bases remaining between them. From germline, CDR1 is MNHEY and CDR2 SVGEGT. CDR3: CASSYGRGSQDGYTF. For the CDR3, the DNA is TGTGCCAGCAGTTACGGAAGAGGGTCCCAAGATGGCTACACCTTC.

This chain uses TRBV28 with TRBJ2-3, with 7 bases aligning to TRBD2. With V trimmed by 2 bases and J by 1 base, 3 bases remained unmatched. The germline V gene has CDR1 MDHEN and CDR2 SYDVKM. This CDR3 is built from 15 residues. The DNA for the CDR3 is TGTGCCAGCAGTTTAGCGGGAGAGGGCACAGATACGCAGTATTTT. It yields the protein CASSLAGEGTDTQYF.

J is TRBJ2-1 and V is TRBV13, with a tentative D call TRBD2 (7 bases). CDR3 length: 18 amino acids. Germline CDR1 reads PRHDT; CDR2 reads FYEKMQ (reference sequence). Trimming pared 2 bases from V and 4 bases from J, leaving 21 bases between. This CDR3 reads CASSLIFSGGGSYNEQFF. Written as DNA, the CDR3 is TGTGCCAGCAGCTTAATTTTTTCCGGCGGGGGCTCATACAATGAGCAGTTCTTC.

The chain uses TRBV28 and TRBJ2-2; the match to TRBD2 covers 10 bases. Germline lookup yields CDR1 MDHEN and CDR2 SYDVKM. There are 15 residues in the CDR3. Trimming removed 6 bases from V and 4 bases from J; junction bases left unmatched: 5. The CDR3 reads CASSQAGGGTGELFF. The CDR3 coding sequence is TGTGCCAGCAGCCAAGCGGGGGGGGGCACCGGGGAGCTGTTTTTT.

V is TRBV15 and J is TRBJ2-7, with TRBD1 matching over 8 bases. V lost 2 bases to trimming and J lost 5 bases; unmatched junction nucleotides: 8. Germline V gene sequence: CDR1 LNHNV, CDR2 YYDKDF (reference sequence). The CDR3 spans 15 residues. CDR3 bases: TGTGCCACCAGCAGAAAGACAGGGGATTTGAACGAGCAGTACTTC. It is translated as CATSRKTGDLNEQYF.

The J gene is TRBJ2-5, the V gene TRBV27; 11 bases agree with TRBD2. In germline, CDR1 is MNHEY, CDR2 SMNVEV (reference sequence). This CDR3 is 18 amino acids long. V gave up 2 bases and J gave up 4 bases; unmatched junction bases: 12. The CDR3 sequence: CASSLKAVGLAGGETQYF. CDR3 in DNA: TGTGCCAGCAGTTTAAAGGCAGTAGGCCTAGCGGGAGGAGAGACCCAGTACTTC.

This clone appeared a few times. The chain has TRBV7-2 and TRBJ1-4; tentatively, D is TRBD1 (5 bases). The CDR3 covers 16 residues. With 5 bases removed from V and 4 bases from J, the gap between germline ends came to 17 bases. The germline V gene has CDR1 SGHTA and CDR2 FQGNSA. The CDR3 bases are TGTGCCAGCAGCCCAACACGGGGGTTGAGTAATGAAAAACTGTTTTTT. Translation gives CASSPTRGLSNEKLFF.

Concerning this clone: This same CDR3 is encoded by further DNA sequences in the sample. The chain carries TRBV10-1 and TRBJ2-3; TRBD2 agrees at 9 bases. Germline-derived CDR1 and CDR2 are WNHNN and SYGVQD (reference sequence). The CDR3 spans 14 residues. The junction had 5 bases not matched to a gene; V was cut back by 8 bases and J by 2 bases. CDR3 region: CASSRLAVTDTQYF. CDR3 sequence (DNA): TGCGCCAGCTCAAGACTAGCGGTCACAGATACGCAGTATTTT.

The V gene is TRBV19, the J gene TRBJ2-2, with TRBD1 matching over 12 bases. Germline CDR1 reads LNHDA; CDR2 reads SQIVND (reference sequence). The CDR3 runs 17 residues. With V trimmed by 5 bases and J by 6 bases, 10 bases remained unmatched. The CDR3 region is CASSPVSGTGGPGELFF. CDR3 coding DNA: TGTGCCAGTAGTCCAGTCTCCGGGACAGGGGGCCCCGGGGAGCTGTTTTTT.